This TCR beta chain is from a study of cytomegalovirus exposure and HLA in healthy donors. Study-level information: Of some 400 genotyped donors, roughly 86% clustered with self-reported Caucasian donors. Whole-study results and caveats: Segments of the TCR beta V type were, in most cases, productive about 90% or about 30% of the time in an earlier analysis.

Amplification used 60 Vbeta primers and 13 Jbeta primers. TCRdb's table, derived via immunoSEQ multiplex PCR, lists solely in-frame clones and lacks some. The sample has some 120,000 clones; 8.5% to 10% are singletons. This clone was detected only a few times. Its matching antigen is unknown. Trimming shortened V by 7 bases and J by 4 bases, and 15 bases separated the two germline ends. CDR3 length: 14 amino acids. Germline V gives CDR1 SGHRS, CDR2 YFSETQ. The sample was PBMCs. V gene TRBV5-1 combines with J gene TRBJ2-4, with D perhaps TRBD1 (5 bases). The TCR was taken from a man aged 25-45 years in good health and CMV-seronegative. As DNA, the CDR3 is TGCGCCAGCTCAACGGACACCTGGAAAAACATTCAGTACTTC. Its translation is CASSTDTWKNIQYF. The full variable domain, in which reference TRBV5-1 and TRBJ2-4 provide the parts outside the CDR3, is KAGVTQTPRYLIKTRGQQVTLSCSPISGHRSVSWYQQTPGQGLQFLFEYFSETQRNKGNFPGRFSGRQFSNSRSEMNVSTLELGDSALYLCASSTDTWKNIQYFGAGTRLSVL.